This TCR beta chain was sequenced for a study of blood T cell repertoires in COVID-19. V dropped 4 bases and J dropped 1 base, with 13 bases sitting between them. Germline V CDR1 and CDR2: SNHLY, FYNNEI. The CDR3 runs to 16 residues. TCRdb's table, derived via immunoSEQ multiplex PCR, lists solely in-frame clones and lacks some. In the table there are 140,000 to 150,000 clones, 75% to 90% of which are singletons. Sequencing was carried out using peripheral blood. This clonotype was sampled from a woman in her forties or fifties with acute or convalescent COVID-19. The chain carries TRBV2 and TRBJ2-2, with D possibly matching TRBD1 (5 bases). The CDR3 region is CASSAMPGLNTGELFF. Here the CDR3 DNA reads TGTGCCAGCAGTGCCATGCCAGGGCTGAACACCGGGGAGCTGTTTTTT.